A selection of T cell receptor beta chains follows, all from one sample in a study of blood T cell repertoires in COVID-19. Generated by immunoSEQ multiplex PCR, the TCRdb table keeps only in-frame clones and is missing some. The sample lists about 290,000 clones; 89% were seen once. The source material was PBMCs or T cells enriched from blood (not recorded which). The receptor set was obtained from a woman between 35 and 50 years old who had recovered from COVID-19. The CDR3 runs from the conserved cysteine through the conserved F or W. A D gene is named only where the DNA matches it firmly. For some rows the clone size is stated as once, few or many, or as a class when expanded; others skip it.

13	.	TRBV5-1	TRBD1	TRBJ1-2	TGCGCCAGCAGCGGGACAGGGAACTATGGCTACACCTTC	CASSGTGNYGYTF
16	.	TRBV21-1	.	TRBJ2-2	TGTGCCAGCAGCACGAGAAGACAGGCGAACACCGGGGAGCTGTTTTTT	CASSTRRQANTGELFF
12	.	TRBV18	.	TRBJ2-7	TGTGCCAGCTCATCTAATCAGGGTGCGCAGTACTTC	CASSSNQGAQYF
15	.	TRBV7-2	TRBD2	TRBJ2-1	TGTGCCAGCAGCCTCCGGGGTAGCGGGGGGTGGGAGCAGTTCTTC	CASSLRGSGGWEQFF
14	.	TRBV5-1	.	TRBJ1-1	TGCGCCAGCAGCCGTACTATGAAGAACACTGAAGCTTTCTTT	CASSRTMKNTEAFF
14	.	TRBV5-4	.	TRBJ1-1	TGTGCCAGCAGCCCTGGGGGGGGAGCCTCTGAAGCTTTCTTT	CASSPGGGASEAFF
18	.	TRBV23-1	.	TRBJ1-3	TGCGCCAGCAGTCACCCCCGCCTTCGAGCAGGTACTGGAAACACCATATATTTT	CASSHPRLRAGTGNTIYF
18	.	TRBV5-8	TRBD2	TRBJ2-2	TGTGCCAGCAACTTCCCGACTAGCGGGGGATCTCCCACCGGGGAGCTGTTTTTT	CASNFPTSGGSPTGELFF
18	once	TRBV12-5	TRBD1	TRBJ1-4	TGTGCTAGTGGTTTGAGCCTTGGACAGGGGGAGGATAATGAAAAACTGTTTTTT	CASGLSLGQGEDNEKLFF
15	.	TRBV5-1	.	TRBJ1-1	TGCGCCAGCAGCTTGGAACGGGGGAGAAACACTGAAGCTTTCTTT	CASSLERGRNTEAFF
12	.	TRBV11-2	.	TRBJ1-3	TGTGCCAGCAGCCCTACTGGAAACACCATATATTTT	CASSPTGNTIYF
14	.	TRBV6-5	TRBD1	TRBJ1-2	TGTGCCAGTTCCGGTGACAGGGTAATCCCAGGCTACACCTTC	CASSGDRVIPGYTF
13	.	TRBV7-2	.	TRBJ1-1	TGTGCCAGCACCTCTAGCAGGGGCACTGAAGCTTTCTTT	CASTSSRGTEAFF
14	.	TRBV21-1	.	TRBJ2-4	TGTGCCAGCAGCAAAGTTCCAGGGAGGGACATTCAGTACTTC	CASSKVPGRDIQYF
18	.	TRBV20-1	TRBD2	TRBJ2-3	TGCAGTGCTAGTGGTGTGGTCAGCGGGGGGGTCCCCGGAGATACGCAGTATTTT	CSASGVVSGGVPGDTQYF
15	.	TRBV19	TRBD1	TRBJ2-6	TGTGCCAGTAGTATCAGGGGGCCTGGGGCCAACGTCCTGACTTTC	CASSIRGPGANVLTF
14	.	TRBV2	.	TRBJ2-1	TGTGCCAGCAAGACGAATCTAGGGGGCAATGAGCAGTTCTTC	CASKTNLGGNEQFF
15	once	TRBV7-9	TRBD2	TRBJ2-1	TGTGCCAGCAGCTTAAGCCTAGCGGAGTACAATGAGCAGTTCTTC	CASSLSLAEYNEQFF
15	.	TRBV5-1	.	TRBJ2-7	TGCGCCAGCAGCCACGATACCAGGTCCTCCTACGAGCAGTACTTC	CASSHDTRSSYEQYF
15	.	TRBV2	.	TRBJ1-2	TGTGCCAGCAGTGAAGGCCCGACGGGTAGCTATGGCTACACCTTC	CASSEGPTGSYGYTF
13	once	TRBV10-1	.	TRBJ1-6	TGCGCCAGCAGTGACGGGAGGAATTCACCCCTCCACTTT	CASSDGRNSPLHF
12	.	TRBV6-5	.	TRBJ1-1	TGTGCCAGCAGTTATCGGTGGGGGGATGCTTTCTTT	CASSYRWGDAFF
14	.	TRBV30	TRBD1	TRBJ1-1	TGTGCCTGGAGTCCAGGGGGTGGGGCCCCTGAAGCTTTCTTT	CAWSPGGGAPEAFF
15	.	TRBV19	.	TRBJ1-4	TGTGCCAGTACGGGGGAATATAGTGCTAATGAAAAACTGTTTTTT	CASTGEYSANEKLFF
14	once	TRBV5-1	.	TRBJ1-1	TGCGCCAGCAGCCCTACTGGGGGGGGCACTGAAGCTTTCTTT	CASSPTGGGTEAFF
16	.	TRBV28	TRBD1	TRBJ2-3	TGTGCCAGCAGTCCCCCGACAAAGGGGGCGGGAGATACGCAGTATTTT	CASSPPTKGAGDTQYF
18	.	TRBV3-1/TRBV3-2	TRBD2	TRBJ2-3	TGTGCCAGCAGCCAGTATAGCGGGGGAGGGCGGGGCACAGATACGCAGTATTTT	CASSQYSGGGRGTDTQYF
13	few	TRBV28	TRBD1	TRBJ1-2	TGTGCCAGCAGTTTGGACAGGTTAGAGGGCTACACCTTC	CASSLDRLEGYTF
14	.	TRBV19	.	TRBJ1-5	TGTGCCAGTAGCCCAGGGTCTAGCAATCAGCCCCAGCATTTT	CASSPGSSNQPQHF
15	.	TRBV5-6	.	TRBJ1-2	TGTGCCAGCAGCTTGACCTACAGGGACCCCTATGGCTACACCTTC	CASSLTYRDPYGYTF
12	.	TRBV5-4	TRBD1	TRBJ1-1	TGTGCCAGCAGCTTGGGGACAGGGGTAGCTTTCTTT	CASSLGTGVAFF
14	.	TRBV6-5	.	TRBJ1-1	TGTGCCAGCAGCCAAGGGGCCCTTCGCTTTGAAGCTTTCTTT	CASSQGALRFEAFF
15	.	TRBV2	TRBD1	TRBJ2-3	TGTGCCAGCAGCTACGCGACAGGGGGCGTAGATACGCAGTATTTT	CASSYATGGVDTQYF
15	.	TRBV30	TRBD2	TRBJ2-1	TGTGCCTCAACTAGCGGGACCCCGATGTACAATGAGCAGTTCTTC	CASTSGTPMYNEQFF
14	.	TRBV29-1	TRBD1	TRBJ1-1	TGCAGCGTGGGTCCCGGGACAGGGAACACTGAAGCTTTCTTT	CSVGPGTGNTEAFF
15	.	TRBV5-1	TRBD2	TRBJ2-1	TGCGCCAGCAGCATGACTAGCGGGGTCTACAATGAGCAGTTCTTC	CASSMTSGVYNEQFF
14	.	TRBV20-1	.	TRBJ1-1	TGCAGTGCTAGTCAAATGGCGGGGAGGACTGAAGCTTTCTTT	CSASQMAGRTEAFF